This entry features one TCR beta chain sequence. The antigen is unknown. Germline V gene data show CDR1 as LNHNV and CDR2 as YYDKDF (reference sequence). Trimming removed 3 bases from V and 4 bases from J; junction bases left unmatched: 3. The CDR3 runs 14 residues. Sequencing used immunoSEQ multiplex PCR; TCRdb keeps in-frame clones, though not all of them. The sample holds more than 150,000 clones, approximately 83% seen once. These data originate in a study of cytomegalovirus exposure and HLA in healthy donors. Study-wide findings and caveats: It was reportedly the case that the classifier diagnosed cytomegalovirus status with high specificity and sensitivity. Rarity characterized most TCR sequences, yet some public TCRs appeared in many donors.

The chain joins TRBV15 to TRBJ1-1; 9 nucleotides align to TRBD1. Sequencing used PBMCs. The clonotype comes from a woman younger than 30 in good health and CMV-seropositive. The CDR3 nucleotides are TGTGCCACCAGCAGGGACAGGGGTCGCACTGAAGCTTTCTTT. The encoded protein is CATSRDRGRTEAFF.